This T cell receptor beta chain derives from a study of T cells expressing NK-cell markers. Regarding the study as a whole: One observes that, in a handful of donors, these clonotypes were also the leading ones within the CD3+CD56-NKG2C+ fraction.

With regard to this clonotype: No antigen is known for it.

CDR3 length: 15 residues. Germline V CDR1 and CDR2: SEHNR, FQNEAQ (reference sequence). One entry per CDR3 protein, without DNA, is what TCRdb gives after re-calling the 5' RACE reads. The sample table sets out roughly 280,000 distinct CDR3 sequences. The receptor's source is a man between 18 and 29 years old in good health. Specimen: blood T cells: a sorted CD56 or NKG2C T cell subset, CD4+ or CD8+ T cells, or bulk PBMC T cells (not recorded which). J is TRBJ2-3 and V is TRBV7-9. The CDR3 here is CASSPKLSSTDTQYF.